The T cell receptor beta chain under discussion was sequenced for a study of shared clonotypes between healthy human individuals. The V gene end was trimmed by 2 bases and the J gene end by 5 bases; junction bases not matched to a gene: 4. The length of the CDR3 is 14 residues. Germline V gene data show CDR1 as SEHNR and CDR2 as FQNEAQ (reference sequence). The data were produced by immunoSEQ multiplex PCR, yet TCRdb's version contains in-frame clones alone and is incomplete. The top ten hold around 1.4% of the sample, which has some 980,000 clones, approximately 80% seen once. This clone was observed a handful of times. This may be a read error, as it is one base from a much larger clone. Other nucleotide sequences in the sample specify the same CDR3.

Sequenced material: memory CD4+ T cells sorted from blood. Specified subset: CD45RA-negative fraction. This rearrangement joins TRBV7-9 to TRBJ1-1, with 8 bases aligning to TRBD1. The clonotype comes from a man aged 18 to 29 in good health. The chain's CDR3 is CASSLQGAGTEAFF. DNA for the CDR3: TGTGCCAGCAGCTTACAGGGGGCTGGAACTGAAGCTTTCTTT.